The present TCR beta chain was sequenced within a study of beta chain features in type 1 diabetes. This clone was counted only a few times. The germline V gene has CDR1 LGHNA and CDR2 YNFKEQ. This CDR3 contains 14 residues. V shed 7 bases and J 6 bases; nucleotides not matched to a gene: 11. The investigators reverse transcribed all of the isolated RNA, so they sequenced expressed TCRB transcripts. Assay: immunoSEQ multiplex PCR; the TCRdb copy retains only in-frame clones and omits some. The table includes more than 350,000 clones, more than 9.5% detected once. The chain carries TRBV4-2 and TRBJ1-1; 7 bases map to TRBD1. This TCR was sampled from a young woman in good health. Source material: naive CD4+ T cells from blood. The CDR3 loop reads CASKTGRVSAEAFF. CDR3 DNA: TGTGCCAGCAAGACAGGGAGAGTTTCTGCTGAAGCTTTCTTT.